This T cell receptor beta chain is drawn from a study of CD4 T cell repertoires in COVID-19. Worth noting for this clone: Its matching antigen is unknown.

Trimming removed 0 bases at V and 3 bases at J, with 11 bases between. Germline CDR1 reads LNHNV; CDR2 reads YYDKDF (reference sequence). CDR3 length: 15 amino acids. Produced via immunoSEQ multiplex PCR; TCRdb's table is partial and in-frame only. The repertoire includes 65,000 to 95,000 clones, 83% of them detected once, and roughly 0.6% sits in the top ten. Study-wide points: Between roughly 7 and 25% of SARS-CoV-2 clonotypes also appeared in SARS-CoV and/or HKU1 spike cultures. Several top expanded SARS-CoV-2-reactive clonotypes were shared by two or three memory subsets.

Here the sequenced sample was CD4+ T cells from peripheral blood, taken after recovery from COVID-19. V and J are TRBV15 and TRBJ1-2; D is possibly TRBD1 (5 bases). The TCR originated in a human donor who had COVID-19. CDR3 sequence reads: CATSRDRGTDYGYTF. In DNA, the CDR3 is TGTGCCACCAGCAGAGATCGGGGGACTGACTATGGCTACACCTTC.